These 2 T cell receptor beta chains share one sample of origin, sequenced in a study of shared clonotypes between healthy human individuals. Sequenced by immunoSEQ multiplex PCR; TCRdb stores in-frame clones only, minus some. In the table there are around 2.1 million clones, around 93% of which are singletons. Only CD45RO-negative cells positively selected for CCR7 counted as naive CD8 cells, so terminally differentiated effector memory CD45RA+ cells were excluded. The sequenced sample was naive CD8+ T cells from PBMCs. The receptors derive from a man aged 18 to 30 in good health. Some clones in this sample may be carry-over from other donors' samples.

The rearrangement links TRBV10-3 to TRBJ2-5; 9 bases are a match to TRBD2. V dropped 3 bases and J dropped 5; count of bases not matched to a gene: 10. The length of the CDR3 is 16 residues. The germline gives CDR1 ENHRY, CDR2 SYGVKD. In DNA, the CDR3 is TGTGCCATCAGTGATGGTCTAGCGGGATTAGGCGAGACCCAGTACTTC. Translation: CAISDGLAGLGETQYF.

The chain recombines TRBV13 with TRBJ2-2; TRBD1 matches 7 bases. Germline assignment: CDR1 PRHDT and CDR2 FYEKMQ (reference sequence). The CDR3 runs 17 residues. V was clipped by 4 bases and J by 1 base; unmatched bases: 9. This chain's CDR3 is CASSSTPGQQNTGELFF. The CDR3 nucleotides read TGTGCCAGCAGCTCAACCCCGGGACAGCAGAACACCGGGGAGCTGTTTTTT.